These T cell receptor beta chains were read from a single sample in a study of T cells after yellow fever vaccination. TCRdb used MiXCR to reprocess the 5' RACE reads, holding one entry per CDR3 protein. The sample yields roughly 310,000 distinct CDR3 sequences, more than 8.5% seen once. Sequenced here: PBMCs, sampled on the day of the first yellow fever vaccination. These receptors all come from a man younger than 35 who received the YFV17D yellow fever vaccine. The CDR3 runs from the conserved cysteine through the conserved F or W. The D gene is left open where the match is weak. Rows give clone size only sometimes, using once, few, many, or a class for an expanded clone.

J: TRBJ2-3; V: TRBV5-4; D: TRBD2; size: -; DNA: TGTGCCAGCAGCCCCCTTAGCGGGGGAACTAGCACAGATACGCAGTATTTT; CDR3: CASSPLSGGTSTDTQYF
J: TRBJ2-4; V: TRBV7-2; D: -; size: -; DNA: TGTGCCAGCAGCTTATCAGGGGCGCGACGCAAAAACATTCAGTACTTC; CDR3: CASSLSGARRKNIQYF
J: TRBJ2-3; V: TRBV28; D: -; size: many; DNA: TGTGCCAGCAGTTTTGGAGGGCGGACCACAGATACGCAGTATTTT; CDR3: CASSFGGRTTDTQYF
J: TRBJ1-6; V: TRBV6-2/TRBV6-3; D: -; size: -; DNA: TGTGCCAGCAGTTACTCTTATTCACCCCTCCACTTT; CDR3: CASSYSYSPLHF
J: TRBJ2-2; V: TRBV30; D: -; size: -; DNA: TGTGCCTGGAGTTTAGGGACCGGGGAGCTGTTTTTT; CDR3: CAWSLGTGELFF
J: TRBJ2-1; V: TRBV20-1; D: -; size: many; DNA: TGCAGTGCTAGAAGAGCCAGGGGAAGCGGCAATGAGCAGTTCTTC; CDR3: CSARRARGSGNEQFF
J: TRBJ2-2; V: TRBV11-2; D: -; size: -; DNA: TGTGCCAGCAGCAAAGGGGTGAACACCGGGGAGCTGTTTTTT; CDR3: CASSKGVNTGELFF
J: TRBJ2-5; V: TRBV19; D: -; size: few; DNA: TGTGCCAGTAGTATACGGGGGTTTCAAGAGACCCAGTACTTC; CDR3: CASSIRGFQETQYF
J: TRBJ2-2; V: TRBV12-3/TRBV12-4; D: TRBD2; size: -; DNA: TGTGCCAGCAGTTTTGAGGGACTAGCCCCCGGGGAGCTGTTTTTT; CDR3: CASSFEGLAPGELFF
J: TRBJ2-1; V: TRBV5-1; D: -; size: -; DNA: TGCGCCAGCAGCTTGGGACTAGAACGGAATGAGCAGTTCTTC; CDR3: CASSLGLERNEQFF